This T cell receptor (beta chain) was sequenced during a study of T-cell reconstitution after alpha-beta-depleted transplantation in children. Study results and caveats: By about two months after transplant, alpha-beta T cells reportedly arose from several hundred graft clones that had expanded. Hyperexpanded clones declined; after one year, newly produced T cells mostly supplied diversity. Some patients' high day-60 TCRbeta diversity was traced to surviving recipient T cells and thymic progenitors.

The length of the CDR3 is 11 residues. Trimming took 3 bases from V and 6 from J, leaving 5 bases between them. This clonotype was seen ten or more times. The antigen is unknown. Unique molecular identifiers were incorporated when the TCRbeta library was constructed. TCRdb called the PCR reads again in MiXCR, with one record for every CDR3 protein. The table includes 700,000 or so distinct CDR3 sequences, around 14% detected once. This TCR was sampled from a girl aged 2 to 9 with congenital amegakaryocytic thrombocytopenia, due to receive a stem cell transplant. The chain is built from TRBV12-3 or TRBV12-4 and TRBJ1-2; no clear D. Material: PBMCs, obtained before TCRalphabeta/CD19-depleted stem cell transplant. This CDR3 reads CASSFLDGYTF. DNA of the CDR3: TGTGCCAGCAGTTTCCTCGATGGCTACACCTTC.